This passage covers 28 T cell receptor beta chains from one sample sequenced in a study of glioma-infiltrating T cells. The iRepertoire nested amplicon-rescue multiplex PCR amplified TCR alpha and beta CDR3s from RNA. TCRdb called the multiplex PCR reads again in MiXCR, with one record for every CDR3 protein. The sample records 170,000 or so distinct CDR3 sequences, about 40% being singletons. Sequenced material: glioma tissue, nonneoplastic brain tissue, or PBMCs (not recorded which). These receptors originate from a human donor with low-grade glioma or glioblastoma, undergoing nonglioma brain surgery, or in good health (not recorded which).

This clonotype was recorded once. This chain links TRBV20-1 with TRBJ2-1; possibly TRBD1 for D (6 bases). Germline loops: CDR1 DFQATT, CDR2 SNEGSKA (reference sequence). V was shortened by 5 bases and J by 4 bases, with 15 bases between the two germline ends. The CDR3 has 14 residues. The CDR3 sequence is CSALPGEEYNEQFF. CDR3 DNA: TGCAGTGCTCTGCCAGGGGAAGAGTACAATGAGCAGTTCTTC.

The J gene is TRBJ2-7, the V gene TRBV3-1, with 13 bases that match TRBD2. CDR1 is LGHDT, CDR2 YNNKEL, per germline (reference sequence). V was clipped by 0 bases and J by 3 bases; unmatched bases: 2. This CDR3 region has 16 residues. In DNA, the CDR3 is TGTGCCAGCAGCCAAGATGGACTAGCGGGAGTCTACGAGCAGTACTTC. Amino acid sequence: CASSQDGLAGVYEQYF.

The chain employs TRBV7-9 and TRBJ2-7; possibly TRBD1 for D (6 bases). The V and J ends lost 6 bases and 3 bases respectively, with 15 bases between them. From germline, CDR1 is SEHNR and CDR2 FQNEAQ (reference sequence). The CDR3 covers 14 residues. CDR3 bases: TGTGCCAGCAGTGGTAGAGGGGGATACTACGAGCAGTACTTC. Its translation: CASSGRGGYYEQYF.

The CDR3 DNA is TGTGCCAGCAGAAGACCCGGCGGGGCATCAGAGACCCAGTACTTC. Encoded protein: CASRRPGGASETQYF. V and J are TRBV7-9 and TRBJ2-5, with D possibly being TRBD2 (6 bases). V shed 6 bases and J shed 4 bases, with 18 bases lying between them. The germline gives CDR1 SEHNR, CDR2 FQNEAQ (reference sequence). This CDR3 has 15 residues.

This chain links TRBV5-4 with TRBJ1-1; the D is unclear. The CDR3 is 14 amino acids. The V and J ends lost 4 bases and 1 base respectively, with 11 bases between them. CDR1 and CDR2 from the germline V gene are SGHNT and YYREEE (reference sequence). This CDR3 reads CASSRQVANTEAFF. The CDR3 region has the DNA TGTGCCAGCAGCCGCCAAGTGGCGAACACTGAAGCTTTCTTT.

In this sample, this clonotype turned up many times. This chain links TRBV5-4 with TRBJ1-1; D unclear. From germline, CDR1 is SGHNT and CDR2 YYREEE (reference sequence). There are 13 residues in the CDR3. V was pared by 0 bases and J by 5 bases, with 8 bases between. The CDR3 sequence: CASSLDKITEAFF. The CDR3 nucleotides are TGTGCCAGCAGCTTGGACAAGATTACTGAAGCTTTCTTT.

The chain recombines TRBV11-2 with TRBJ1-1; D remains ambiguous. Looked up from germline, CDR1 is SGHAT and CDR2 is FQNNGV. The CDR3 length is 14 residues. V was trimmed by 3 bases and J by 0 bases, leaving 8 bases between them. The chain's CDR3 is CASSLYGMNTEAFF. The DNA for the CDR3 is TGTGCCAGCAGCTTGTACGGAATGAACACTGAAGCTTTCTTT. The variable domain in full, completed from reference TRBV11-2 and TRBJ1-1, reads EAGVAQSPRYKIIEKRQSVAFWCNPISGHATLYWYQQILGQGPKLLIQFQNNGVVDDSQLPKDRFSAERLKGVDSTLKIQPAKLEDSAVYLCASSLYGMNTEAFFGQGTRLTVV.

This clonotype was seen at least ten times. This chain links TRBV4-2 with TRBJ2-5, with D possibly matching TRBD2 (6 bases). This CDR3 is built from 14 residues. V gave up 1 base and J gave up 0 bases, with 6 bases separating them. Germline CDR1 is LGHNA and CDR2 is YNFKEQ. This CDR3 is CASSQGGDQETQYF. The CDR3, as DNA: TGTGCCAGCAGCCAAGGGGGGGACCAAGAGACCCAGTACTTC.

The CDR3 loop is CASAGQVEETQYF. CDR3 DNA: TGTGCCAGCGCAGGACAGGTCGAGGAGACCCAGTACTTC. The chain couples TRBV5-4 to TRBJ2-5; TRBD1 matches at 7 bases. Germline V gene lookup returns CDR1 SGHNT and CDR2 YYREEE (reference sequence). This CDR3 spans 13 amino acids. Unmatched junction bases numbered 8, after V lost 7 bases and J lost 5 bases.

The chain links TRBV29-1 to TRBJ2-7; TRBD2 is a possible D gene (5 bases). Germline V gene sequence: CDR1 SQVTM, CDR2 ANQGSEA. The V gene lost 1 base and the J gene lost 5 bases, with 6 bases spanning the gap. CDR3 length equals 11 residues. The CDR3 DNA sequence: TGCAGCGTTGAAGGGCGGGACGAGCAGTACTTC. Translated, it gives CSVEGRDEQYF.

This clonotype appeared many times. The chain joins TRBV28 to TRBJ2-1; TRBD2 matches 10 bases. The ends lost 8 bases at V and 12 bases at J; junction bases unmatched: 7. This CDR3 has 12 amino acids. Germline V gene sequence: CDR1 MDHEN, CDR2 SYDVKM. This CDR3 reads CASHSSGGWQFF. Written as DNA, the CDR3 is TGTGCCAGCCATTCTAGCGGGGGTTGGCAGTTCTTC.

This clonotype was counted at least ten times. This chain connects TRBV27 to TRBJ2-7; maybe TRBD1 (6 bases). V was clipped by 4 bases and J by 2 bases, with 15 bases between them. Germline CDR1 MNHEY, CDR2 SMNVEV (reference sequence). The CDR3 length is 15 residues. CDR3 bases: TGTGCCAGCAGTTCCTTCAGGGGAAGGGCCTACGAGCAGTACTTC. Residues: CASSSFRGRAYEQYF.

Remarks on this clonotype: Given a much more abundant clone one base away, this may be a read error. The chain joins TRBV27 to TRBJ1-5; D gene uncertain. Germline V gives CDR1 MNHEY, CDR2 SMNVEV (reference sequence). The CDR3 runs 18 residues. Trimming shortened V by 5 bases and J by 8 bases, and 28 bases separated the two germline ends. CDR3 protein: CASSPSPRAGNMNKPQHF. Written as DNA, the CDR3 is TGTGCCAGCAGTCCATCCCCTCGGGCAGGTAATATGAATAAGCCCCAGCATTTT.

This clonotype was detected only a few times. The chain employs TRBV12-3 or TRBV12-4 and TRBJ2-3; D unclear. V shed 10 bases and J shed 5 bases, with 10 bases lying between them. The CDR3 totals 11 residues. The CDR3 DNA reads TGTGCCACCTCCTTTGTAGATACGCAGTATTTT. Translating gives CATSFVDTQYF.

This chain connects TRBV28 to TRBJ1-3; D is unclear. The CDR3 has 15 residues. Trimming took 6 bases from V and 6 from J, leaving 18 bases between them. Germline-derived CDR1 and CDR2 are MDHEN and SYDVKM. The CDR3 here is CASRHVTWVENTIYF. The CDR3 nucleotides are TGTGCCAGCAGACATGTGACATGGGTAGAAAACACCATATATTTT. The whole variable domain, remainder taken from reference TRBV28 and TRBJ1-3, is DVKVTQSSRYLVKRTGEKVFLECVQDMDHENMFWYRQDPGLGLRLIYFSYDVKMKEKGDIPEGYSVSREKKERFSLILESASTNQTSMYLCASRHVTWVENTIYFGEGSWLTVV.

The sample holds many counts of this clonotype. The chain couples TRBV27 to TRBJ2-6; the D gene is possibly TRBD2 (5 bases). Germline-derived CDR1 and CDR2 are MNHEY and SMNVEV (reference sequence). Trimming shortened V by 2 bases and J by 3 bases, and 8 bases separated the two germline ends. This CDR3 has 15 amino acids. The CDR3 DNA reads as TGTGCCAGCAGTTTAGGACTTTTTGGGGCCAACGTCCTGACTTTC. Its translation: CASSLGLFGANVLTF.

There are many counts of this clonotype. V gene TRBV19 combines with J gene TRBJ1-1, with D unresolved. The CDR3 has 13 amino acids. The ends were cut back, 8 bases at V and 1 base at J, with 11 bases in the middle. Germline values: CDR1 LNHDA, CDR2 SQIVND (reference sequence). CDR3 sequence: CASGIPRNTEAFF. The CDR3 nucleotides are TGTGCCAGTGGCATCCCCCGGAACACTGAAGCTTTCTTT.

CDR3 loop: CASSFSSGNTDTQYF. The CDR3 DNA reads TGTGCCAGCAGCTTCTCTAGCGGCAACACAGATACGCAGTATTTT. The chain recombines TRBV11-2 with TRBJ2-3, with TRBD2 matching 7 bases. J lost 2 bases, V lost 3 bases, and 5 bases had no gene match. The germline V gene has CDR1 SGHAT and CDR2 FQNNGV. This CDR3 region has 15 residues.

There are many counts of this clonotype. The genes are TRBV6-1 and TRBJ2-1; D ambiguous. V lost 7 bases and J 4 bases, leaving 14 bases between the germline ends. Germline V CDR1 and CDR2: MNHNS, SASEGT. The CDR3 runs 14 residues. For the CDR3, the DNA is TGTGCCAGCACCCAAACGGTGGGTTACAATGAGCAGTTCTTC. This encodes CASTQTVGYNEQFF.

This clonotype was seen more than once but under ten times. Just one base apart from a much larger clone, this may be a read error. The chain employs TRBV6-1 and TRBJ2-7; D gene ambiguous. The CDR3 loop spans 11 amino acids. CDR1 MNHNS and CDR2 SASEGT come from the germline V gene. Here the CDR3 DNA reads TGTGCCAGCAGGGACGCCTACGAGCAGCACTTC. This sequence encodes CASRDAYEQHF.

Details on this clonotype: Being one base from a much bigger clone, this may be a read error. The chain carries TRBV28 and TRBJ1-3; no clear D. Germline V gene lookup returns CDR1 MDHEN and CDR2 SYDVKM. The CDR3 has 15 residues. The chain's CDR3 is CASSWSRHSGNTVYF. The DNA of the CDR3 is TGTGCCAGCAGTTGGTCCCGCCATTCTGGAAACACCGTATATTTT. Full variable domain (remainder filled in from reference TRBV28 and TRBJ1-3): DVKVTQSSRYLVKRTGEKVFLECVQDMDHENMFWYRQDPGLGLRLIYFSYDVKMKEKGDIPEGYSVSREKKERFSLILESASTNQTSMYLCASSWSRHSGNTVYFGEGSWLTVV.

Worth noting for this clonotype: It may be a read error: a sequence one base away is much more abundant. The rearrangement links TRBV18 to TRBJ2-1; TRBD2 aligns across 11 bases. The V segment lost 2 bases and the J segment 6 bases; nucleotides outside the gene matches: 9. The length of the CDR3 is 17 residues. CDR1 and CDR2 from the germline V gene are KGHSH and LQKENI. The chain's CDR3 is CASSPTILAGVSNEQFF. DNA of the CDR3: TGTGCCAGCTCACCAACCATACTAGCGGGAGTAAGCAATGAGCAGTTCTTC.

The gene calls are TRBV10-3 and TRBJ1-2; 10 nucleotides agree with TRBD1. J was trimmed by 8 bases and V by 3 bases; bases with no gene match: 6. The length of the CDR3 is 14 residues. Germline lookup yields CDR1 ENHRY and CDR2 SYGVKD. The CDR3 DNA follows: TGTGCCATCAGTGAATTCCGGGACAGGGGAGGCTACACCTTC. This translates into CAISEFRDRGGYTF.

This clonotype was found a few times. V usage is TRBV11-3 and J usage is TRBJ2-6, with D uncertain. The CDR3 runs to 15 residues. Trimming removed 1 base from V and 4 bases from J, with 8 bases in between. CDR1 and CDR2 (germline): SGHNT, YENEEA. Written as DNA, the CDR3 is TGTGCCAGCAGCTTAGGTGGGCCCGGGGCCAACGTCCTGACTTTC. Translated: CASSLGGPGANVLTF.

V usage is TRBV4-2 and J usage is TRBJ2-1; D gene unclear. This CDR3 has 16 residues. CDR1 LGHNA and CDR2 YNFKEQ come from the germline V gene. Trimming shortened V by 5 bases and J by 0 bases, and 14 bases separated the two germline ends. CDR3 sequence: CASSVVRKSSYNEQFF. CDR3 nucleotide sequence: TGTGCCAGCAGCGTAGTAAGGAAGAGCTCCTACAATGAGCAGTTCTTC.

This clonotype appeared a single time. A much larger clone differs by one base, so this may be a read error. The chain couples TRBV28 to TRBJ2-3, with D maybe TRBD2 (6 bases). Germline-derived CDR1 and CDR2 are MDHEN and SYDVKM. This CDR3 has 14 residues. CDR3 nucleotide sequence: TGTACCACCAAGGGCGGGGTGAGCACAGATACGCAGTATTTT. This sequence encodes CTTKGGVSTDTQYF.

In its sample, this clonotype was seen many times. V and J are TRBV7-8 and TRBJ2-3; D is undetermined. This CDR3 has 14 amino acids. The germline CDR1 and CDR2 sequences are SGHVS and FQNEAQ. V was trimmed by 1 base and J by 5 bases, leaving 10 bases between them. The CDR3 spells CASSLVARGDTQYF. The CDR3 region has the DNA TGTGCCAGCAGCTTAGTTGCCCGAGGAGATACGCAGTATTTT.

A note on this clonotype: With a much larger clone just one base away, this may be a read error. This chain uses TRBV28 with TRBJ2-7; tentatively, D is TRBD1 (6 bases). CDR1 is MDHEN, CDR2 SYDVKM, per germline. Trimming took 7 bases from V and 5 from J, leaving 21 bases between them. The CDR3 spans 15 residues. CDR3 nucleotides: TGTGCCAGCATAGTGTCCTTCCAGGGGAACGACGAGCAGTACTTC. Its protein is CASIVSFQGNDEQYF.